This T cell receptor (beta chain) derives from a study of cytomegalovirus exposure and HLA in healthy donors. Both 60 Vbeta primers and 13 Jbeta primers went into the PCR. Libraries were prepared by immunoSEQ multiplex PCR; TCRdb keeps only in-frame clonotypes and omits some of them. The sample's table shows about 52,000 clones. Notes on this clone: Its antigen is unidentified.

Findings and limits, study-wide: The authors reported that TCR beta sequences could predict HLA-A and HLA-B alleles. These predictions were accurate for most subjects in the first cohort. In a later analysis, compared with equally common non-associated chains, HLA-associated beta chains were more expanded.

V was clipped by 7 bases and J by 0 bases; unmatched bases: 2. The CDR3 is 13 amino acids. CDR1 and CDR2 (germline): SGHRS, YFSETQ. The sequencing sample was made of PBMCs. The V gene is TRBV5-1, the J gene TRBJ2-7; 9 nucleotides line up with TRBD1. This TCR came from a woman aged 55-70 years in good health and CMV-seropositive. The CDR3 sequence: CASSGQGSYEQYF. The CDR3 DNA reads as TGCGCCAGCTCGGGACAGGGCTCCTACGAGCAGTACTTC.